This paragraph reports one T cell receptor beta chain. Its specificity is not known. This specimen belongs to a study of post-analysis software for immune sequencing data. Study-level background: The disease courses covered relapsing-remitting, secondary progressive and progressive-relapsing multiple sclerosis.

The J segment lost 5 bases and the V segment lost 5 bases, leaving 2 bases of the junction unmatched. This CDR3 is 13 amino acids long. Germline lookup yields CDR1 GTSNPN and CDR2 SVGIG (reference sequence). Findings and caveats of the study: F measure grouped same-batch samples tightly together. Multiple sclerosis patients showed significantly lower normalized Chao1 diversity than controls did. Patients used several TRBV segments, including TRBV5-6, TRBV5-1 and TRBV20-1, more often than controls.

The library was made from cDNA and included unique molecular identifiers. Researchers reported roughly 510,000 cDNA molecules coming from around 1 to 9.1 million T cells. Each CDR3 protein gets one entry after TCRdb re-called the PCR reads with MiXCR. This sample has 650,000 to 900,000 distinct CDR3 sequences, with about 43% found just once. Sequenced input: blood. This receptor was taken from a girl aged 10-17 years with multiple sclerosis. The chain combines TRBV30 with TRBJ1-4; 10 bases agree with TRBD1. DNA of the CDR3: TGTGCCTGGGACAGGGGGCTGAATGAAAAACTGTTTTTT. Encoded protein: CAWDRGLNEKLFF.